The 28 T cell receptor beta chains below come from one sample, sequenced in a study of early T cells in non-severe SARS-CoV-2 infection. TCRdb processed the 5' RACE reads anew with MiXCR; each CDR3 protein has one entry. The sample has around 84,000 distinct CDR3 sequences, roughly an eighth seen once. The sample was whole blood. These receptors all stem from an adult who was a healthcare worker with PCR-confirmed SARS-CoV-2 infection or an uninfected control (not recorded which).

The rearrangement uses TRBV5-1 and TRBJ2-7, with 7 positions matching TRBD1. Looked up from germline, CDR1 is SGHRS and CDR2 is YFSETQ. The junction had 10 bases not matched to a gene; V was cut back by 4 bases and J by 3 bases. The CDR3 is 15 amino acids. The CDR3 sequence is CASSTGGTGVYEQYF. The CDR3 DNA is TGCGCCAGCAGCACTGGGGGTACAGGGGTCTACGAGCAGTACTTC.

In nucleotides, the CDR3 is TGTGCCAGCAGCCCCGGATTACCGGGACCCCTCCACTTT. This gives the protein CASSPGLPGPLHF. This chain joins TRBV12-3 or TRBV12-4 and TRBJ1-6; D is unresolved. The CDR3 loop spans 13 amino acids. Trimming removed 6 bases from V and 12 bases from J, with 15 bases in between.

This clonotype was counted at least ten times. The chain uses TRBV28 and TRBJ2-3; tentatively, D is TRBD1 (5 bases). Trimming left V 3 bases short and J 4 bases short, with 26 bases between. This CDR3 contains 19 residues. Germline assignment: CDR1 MDHEN and CDR2 SYDVKM. CDR3 nucleotides: TGTGCCAGCAGTTTTATCTCCCAGGGAAGTAGTCCGTCGTCAGATACGCAGTATTTT. This gives the protein CASSFISQGSSPSSDTQYF.

This clonotype showed up just a few times. V and J are TRBV5-1 and TRBJ2-3; a possible D gene is TRBD1 (5 bases). This CDR3 spans 15 amino acids. V lost 3 bases, J lost 0 bases, and 11 bases lay in between. In germline, CDR1 is SGHRS, CDR2 YFSETQ. The CDR3 DNA sequence: TGCGCCAGCAGCTCGGACACGACTAGCACAGATACGCAGTATTTT. Amino acids: CASSSDTTSTDTQYF. Using reference TRBV5-1 and TRBJ2-3 for the parts outside the CDR3, the full variable domain is KAGVTQTPRYLIKTRGQQVTLSCSPISGHRSVSWYQQTPGQGLQFLFEYFSETQRNKGNFPGRFSGRQFSNSRSEMNVSTLELGDSALYLCASSSDTTSTDTQYFGPGTRLTVL.

The genes are TRBV9 and TRBJ2-4; tentatively, D is TRBD2 (6 bases). Per the germline V gene, CDR1 is SGDLS and CDR2 is YYNGEE. V lost 4 bases, J lost 9 bases, and 20 bases lay in between. The CDR3 spans 15 residues. CDR3 nucleotides: TGTGCCAGCAGCAGCGGGTGGGGGATGGAAGGCATTCAGTACTTC. It translates to CASSSGWGMEGIQYF.

The chain links TRBV11-2 to TRBJ1-5; TRBD1 is a possible D gene (6 bases). This CDR3 comprises 14 residues. V was clipped by 1 base and J by 6 bases, with 10 bases between them. Germline loops: CDR1 SGHAT, CDR2 FQNNGV. DNA of the CDR3: TGTGCCAGCAGCTTAGTGGGGGGCGGTCAGCCCCAGCATTTT. Translated, it gives CASSLVGGGQPQHF.

In its sample, this clonotype was seen many times. V gene TRBV5-1 combines with J gene TRBJ1-1; D is perhaps TRBD1 (6 bases). This CDR3 region has 16 residues. Germline V gene lookup returns CDR1 SGHRS and CDR2 YFSETQ. Trimming removed 4 bases at V and 6 bases at J, with 22 bases between. The CDR3 DNA reads as TGCGCCAGCAGCGCGCGGGACATACTCCCGGGGGCTGAAGCTTTCTTT. Its translation: CASSARDILPGAEAFF. The whole variable domain, filled in from reference TRBV5-1 and TRBJ1-1, reads KAGVTQTPRYLIKTRGQQVTLSCSPISGHRSVSWYQQTPGQGLQFLFEYFSETQRNKGNFPGRFSGRQFSNSRSEMNVSTLELGDSALYLCASSARDILPGAEAFFGQGTRLTVV.

This sequence joins TRBV29-1 and TRBJ2-3; perhaps TRBD2 as D (5 bases). CDR1 SQVTM and CDR2 ANQGSEA come from the germline V gene. This CDR3 contains 14 residues. V lost 4 bases, J lost 4 bases, and 15 bases lay in between. CDR3 amino acids: CSVGGVHGADTQYF. The CDR3 DNA follows: TGCAGCGTTGGGGGAGTGCATGGGGCAGATACGCAGTATTTT.

This clonotype was observed at least ten times. This sequence joins TRBV29-1 and TRBJ2-4, with D possibly matching TRBD1 (6 bases). V lost 6 bases, J lost 10 bases, and 22 bases lay in between. Germline V lookup: CDR1 SQVTM, CDR2 ANQGSEA. CDR3 length: 14 amino acids. The CDR3 loop is CSVVRDNQKRIQYF. In DNA form, the CDR3 reads TGCAGCGTAGTCCGGGACAACCAAAAACGGATTCAGTACTTC.

In its sample, this clonotype was seen a few times. This rearrangement joins TRBV11-2 to TRBJ1-2; a possible D gene is TRBD1 (6 bases). Germline loops: CDR1 SGHAT, CDR2 FQNNGV. The CDR3 has 12 residues. V was trimmed by 7 bases and J by 4 bases, leaving 10 bases between them. In DNA, the CDR3 is TGTGCCAGCACGACAGGTTCCTATGGCTACACCTTC. This translates into CASTTGSYGYTF.

This clonotype was detected many times. This chain connects TRBV28 to TRBJ2-2; 7 bases align to TRBD1. After removal of 6 bases from V and 2 bases from J, the junction contained 6 bases not matched to a gene. Germline CDR1 and CDR2: MDHEN and SYDVKM. This CDR3 region has 15 residues. CDR3 in amino acids: CASREQGSNTGELFF. The CDR3 bases are TGTGCCAGCAGAGAACAGGGGAGCAACACCGGGGAGCTGTTTTTT.

A few counts support this clonotype. The chain has TRBV7-2 and TRBJ2-5; D is possibly TRBD2 (6 bases). The germline gives CDR1 SGHTA, CDR2 FQGNSA. Trimming removed 5 bases from V and 1 base from J, with 11 bases in between. This CDR3 region has 14 residues. In DNA, the CDR3 is TGTGCCAGCAGCCGGGACTCCTTCCAAGAGACCCAGTACTTC. This sequence encodes CASSRDSFQETQYF.

This clonotype occurred a few times. The V and J genes are TRBV2 and TRBJ2-7; either TRBD1 or TRBD2 may fit D (5 bases each). Germline CDR1 is SNHLY and CDR2 is FYNNEI. The CDR3 is 15 residues long. V dropped 7 bases and J dropped 3 bases, with 19 bases sitting between them. The CDR3 loop is CASKSEGFPRYEQYF. In nucleotides, the CDR3 is TGTGCCAGCAAAAGCGAGGGGTTCCCCCGCTACGAGCAGTACTTC.

This clonotype occurred many times. This chain joins TRBV7-6 and TRBJ2-3, with 7 bases identical to TRBD2. V shed 3 bases and J 7 bases; nucleotides not matched to a gene: 7. The CDR3 is 14 amino acids. In germline, CDR1 is SGHVS, CDR2 FNYEAQ. The CDR3 loop is CASSLAGVRNTQYF. CDR3 sequence (DNA): TGTGCCAGCAGCTTGGCGGGGGTCCGGAATACGCAGTATTTT. Based on the CDR3 plus reference TRBV7-6 and TRBJ2-3, the full variable domain is GAGVSQSPRYKVTKRGQDVALRCDPISGHVSLYWYRQALGQGPEFLTYFNYEAQQDKSGLPNDRFSAERPEGSISTLTIQRTEQRDSAMYRCASSLAGVRNTQYFGPGTRLTVL.

Only a few counts were recorded for this clonotype. The chain has TRBV12-3 or TRBV12-4 and TRBJ1-6; no definite D call. Trimming took off 1 base at V and 13 bases at J, with 11 bases between the two ends. The CDR3 loop spans 13 amino acids. The CDR3 sequence is CASSLGQVGPLHF. DNA for the CDR3: TGTGCCAGCAGTTTAGGGCAGGTCGGTCCCCTCCACTTT.

There are a few counts of this clonotype. A much larger clone sits a single nucleotide away, making a read error possible. The V call is TRBV12-3 or TRBV12-4, the J call TRBJ1-5; perhaps TRBD1 as D (6 bases). This CDR3 has 13 amino acids. V was shortened by 2 bases and J by 5 bases, with 7 bases between the two germline ends. The CDR3 spells CASSLNRDQPQHF. The CDR3 nucleotides are TGTGCCAGCAGTTTAAACAGGGATCAGCCCCAGCATTTT.

This clonotype was seen more than once but under ten times. The V and J genes are TRBV15 and TRBJ2-4; 12 positions match TRBD2. J gave up 10 bases and V 3 bases, and 10 bases lay outside the gene matches. Per germline, CDR1 LNHNV and CDR2 YYDKDF (reference sequence). The CDR3 sequence is 16 residues long. The CDR3 DNA sequence: TGTGCCACCAGCAGTCCCAGGACTAGCGGGGTACCAATTCAGTACTTC. This codes for CATSSPRTSGVPIQYF. Full variable domain (outside the CDR3, taken from reference TRBV15 and TRBJ2-4): DAMVIQNPRYQVTQFGKPVTLSCSQTLNHNVMYWYQQKSSQAPKLLFHYYDKDFNNEADTPDNFQSRRPNTSFCFLDIRSPGLGDTAMYLCATSSPRTSGVPIQYFGAGTRLSVL.

The chain is built from TRBV3-1 and TRBJ1-1; D remains ambiguous. Between the trimmed V and J ends, which lost 0 bases and 0 bases, there was a span of 8 bases. Germline V gives CDR1 LGHDT, CDR2 YNNKEL (reference sequence). The CDR3 has 15 residues. The CDR3 here is CASSQDLGLNTEAFF. CDR3 DNA: TGTGCCAGCAGCCAAGATCTGGGTTTGAACACTGAAGCTTTCTTT.

The rearrangement links TRBV29-1 to TRBJ2-3; D unresolved. CDR3 size: 15 residues. Germline CDR1 is SQVTM and CDR2 is ANQGSEA. Trimming left V 7 bases short and J 0 bases short, with 17 bases between. As DNA, the CDR3 is TGCAGCGCCACGGTCGGAAGCCTTAGCACAGATACGCAGTATTTT. This codes for CSATVGSLSTDTQYF.

The CDR3 loop is CASSLAAGSYNSPLHF. The CDR3 bases are TGTGCCAGCAGCTTAGCGGCAGGGAGCTATAATTCACCCCTCCACTTT. The chain recombines TRBV11-3 with TRBJ1-6; D might be TRBD1 (5 bases). Germline V gene data show CDR1 as SGHNT and CDR2 as YENEEA. CDR3 size: 16 residues. V dropped 1 base and J dropped 3 bases, with 10 bases sitting between them.

This clonotype was seen many times. This chain links TRBV3-1 with TRBJ2-7; tentatively, D is TRBD2 (5 bases). The CDR3 covers 12 residues. Germline V gene lookup returns CDR1 LGHDT and CDR2 YNNKEL (reference sequence). The germline V and J ends were trimmed by 4 bases and 3 bases, with 7 bases remaining between them. CDR3 sequence reads: CASSPRDYEQYF. The CDR3 DNA reads TGTGCCAGCAGCCCCCGGGACTACGAGCAGTACTTC.

The chain has TRBV7-2 and TRBJ2-3; weak D call: TRBD1 (6 bases). Germline V gene sequence: CDR1 SGHTA, CDR2 FQGNSA. The CDR3 has 16 residues. V was clipped by 5 bases and J by 0 bases, with 15 bases between them. CDR3 sequence: CASSRQGNPSTDTQYF. In DNA, the CDR3 is TGTGCCAGCAGCCGCCAGGGGAACCCTAGCACAGATACGCAGTATTTT.

This clonotype was seen a handful of times. The chain joins TRBV10-3 to TRBJ2-2; 13 bases match TRBD2. The CDR3 covers 15 residues. With 4 bases clipped from V and 7 bases from J, the junction kept 3 bases outside the gene matches. Per the germline V gene, CDR1 is ENHRY and CDR2 is SYGVKD. The CDR3 DNA sequence: TGTGCCATCAGTGGGACTAGCGGGAGCGGCGGGGAGCTGTTTTTT. Translation gives CAISGTSGSGGELFF.

This chain uses TRBV29-1 with TRBJ1-3; D possibly corresponds to TRBD1 (6 bases). V was shortened by 6 bases and J by 16 bases, with 19 bases between the two germline ends. This CDR3 has 11 amino acids. Germline V gene data show CDR1 as SQVTM and CDR2 as ANQGSEA. CDR3 in amino acids: CSVLSQGHRYF. DNA for the CDR3: TGCAGCGTCCTGAGCCAGGGACATCGGTATTTT.

A few counts support this clonotype. The chain couples TRBV27 to TRBJ2-7, with 12 bases fitting TRBD2. CDR3 length equals 16 residues. The trim removed 2 bases at V and 4 bases at J, leaving 6 bases unmatched. The germline gives CDR1 MNHEY, CDR2 SMNVEV (reference sequence). DNA of the CDR3: TGTGCCAGCAGTTTAGTAGCTAGCGGGAGGGGATACGAGCAGTACTTC. Residues: CASSLVASGRGYEQYF.

The chain couples TRBV4-2 to TRBJ1-2; D is possibly TRBD1 (6 bases). Trimming shortened V by 5 bases and J by 7 bases, and 14 bases separated the two germline ends. The CDR3 runs to 13 residues. Looked up from germline, CDR1 is LGHNA and CDR2 is YNFKEQ. The CDR3 nucleotides read TGTGCCAGCAGCTCCCCGGGGGCTCTTGGCTACACCTTC. Its protein product is CASSSPGALGYTF.

This clonotype was detected only a few times. The V and J genes are TRBV14 and TRBJ2-1; TRBD2 aligns across 14 bases. The length of the CDR3 is 16 residues. Trimming at V came to 5 bases and at J to 7 bases, leaving 7 bases not matched to a gene. The germline gives CDR1 SGHDN, CDR2 FVKESK. The CDR3 DNA sequence: TGTGCCAGCAGCTTTGGGACTAGCGGGGGAGAGAATGAGCAGTTCTTC. Its translation is CASSFGTSGGENEQFF.

This clonotype came up a few times. This rearrangement joins TRBV7-3 to TRBJ2-2; no clear D gene. The V gene lost 5 bases and the J gene lost 8 bases, with 9 bases spanning the gap. CDR3 length equals 12 residues. Germline CDR1 reads SGHTA; CDR2 reads FQGTGA. The CDR3 nucleotides are TGTGCCAGCAGCGGTGATGAGGGGGAGCTGTTTTTT. Residues: CASSGDEGELFF.